The rows below give T cell receptor beta chains drawn from one sample of a study of blood T cell repertoires in COVID-19. Sequencing used immunoSEQ multiplex PCR; TCRdb keeps in-frame clones, though not all of them. This repertoire shows approximately 68,000 clones, roughly 85% found once; its top ten account for about a third. Input material: peripheral blood. These receptors originate from a woman of 80 years or more with active or convalescent COVID-19. Both conserved end residues are part of each CDR3. The D gene is left open where the match is weak. Clone size, where shown, is once, few, many, or a class for clones that have expanded.

V,size,J,D,DNA,CDR3
TRBV10-3,NA,TRBJ2-3,TRBD2,TGTGCCATCAGGCCGGGACTAGCGGGGGTCACAGATACGCAGTATTTT,CAIRPGLAGVTDTQYF
TRBV30,NA,TRBJ1-5,NA,TGTGCCTGGGGGTCGGGGCACAGGGATCAGCCCCAGCATTTT,CAWGSGHRDQPQHF
TRBV20-1,NA,TRBJ1-1,NA,TGCAGTGCTCGGGGGGGAACTGAAGCTTTCTTT,CSARGGTEAFF
TRBV10-3,NA,TRBJ2-5,TRBD1,TGTGCCATCAACACAGGGGCTCGGGAGACCCAGTACTTC,CAINTGARETQYF
TRBV11-3,NA,TRBJ2-3,TRBD1,TGTGCCAGCAGCTTGGGACACCAGGGGGCGTCCTCGGTAGATACGCAGTATTTT,CASSLGHQGASSVDTQYF
TRBV7-2,NA,TRBJ2-2,TRBD1,TGTGCCAGCAGCTCGAGACAGGGCAGATTCTACACCGGGGAGCTGTTTTTT,CASSSRQGRFYTGELFF
TRBV3-1/TRBV3-2,NA,TRBJ1-4,NA,TGTGCCAGCAGCCTCAGGGGCGGCCCTAATGAAAAACTGTTTTTT,CASSLRGGPNEKLFF
TRBV7-9,NA,TRBJ2-1,TRBD1,TGTGCCAGCAGCTCAGGGACAGGGGAAAATGAGCAGTTCTTC,CASSSGTGENEQFF
TRBV4-1,NA,TRBJ2-3,NA,TGCGCCAGCAGCCAAGAATTGAACCCTACCTTGGATACGCAGTATTTT,CASSQELNPTLDTQYF
TRBV4-3,NA,TRBJ2-1,NA,TGCGCCAGCAGCCAAGATCCCCTCTCCTACAATGAGCAGTTCTTC,CASSQDPLSYNEQFF
TRBV10-3,NA,TRBJ1-5,NA,TGTGCCATGGGGGGGGACTGGGGCGGGGTTCAGCCCCAGCATTTT,CAMGGDWGGVQPQHF
TRBV7-9,NA,TRBJ1-2,TRBD1,TGTGCCAGCAGCTTGGGGGACAGGGGGTATGGCTACACCTTC,CASSLGDRGYGYTF
TRBV6-5,NA,TRBJ2-1,TRBD1,TGTGCCAGCACCCCGGGGACAGCATACAATGAGCAGTTCTTC,CASTPGTAYNEQFF
TRBV7-2,few,TRBJ1-5,TRBD1,TGTGCCAGCAGCATGACAGGGGGCGCCGGGCAGCCCCAGCATTTT,CASSMTGGAGQPQHF
TRBV7-9,NA,TRBJ2-6,NA,TGTGCCAGCAGCTTAGTCTCAGGGTACTCTGGGGCCAACGTCCTGACTTTC,CASSLVSGYSGANVLTF
TRBV5-1,once,TRBJ2-5,TRBD1,TGCGCCAGCAGCCTAGGGACAGCCCAAGAGACCCAGTACTTC,CASSLGTAQETQYF